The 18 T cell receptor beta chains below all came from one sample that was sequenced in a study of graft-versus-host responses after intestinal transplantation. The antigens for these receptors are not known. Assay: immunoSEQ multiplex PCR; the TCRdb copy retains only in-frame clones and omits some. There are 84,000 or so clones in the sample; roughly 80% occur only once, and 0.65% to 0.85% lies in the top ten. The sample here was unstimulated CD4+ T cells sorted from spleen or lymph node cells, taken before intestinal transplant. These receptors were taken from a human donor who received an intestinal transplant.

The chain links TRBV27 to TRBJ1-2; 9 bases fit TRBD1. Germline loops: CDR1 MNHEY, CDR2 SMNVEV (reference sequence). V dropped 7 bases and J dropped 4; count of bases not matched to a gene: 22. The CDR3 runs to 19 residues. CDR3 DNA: TGTGCCAGCAAGAAATTACTGGGACAGGGAATGGTGGAGAGCTATGGCTACACCTTC. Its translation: CASKKLLGQGMVESYGYTF.

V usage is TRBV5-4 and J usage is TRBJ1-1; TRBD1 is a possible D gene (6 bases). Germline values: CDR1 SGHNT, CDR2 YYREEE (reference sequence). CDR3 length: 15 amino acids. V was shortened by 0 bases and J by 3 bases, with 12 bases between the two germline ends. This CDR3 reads CASSLAGGADTEAFF. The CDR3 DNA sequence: TGTGCCAGCAGCTTGGCGGGGGGCGCGGACACTGAAGCTTTCTTT. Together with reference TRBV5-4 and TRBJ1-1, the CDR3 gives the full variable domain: ETGVTQSPTHLIKTRGQQVTLRCSSQSGHNTVSWYQQALGQGPQFIFQYYREEENGRGNFPPRFSGLQFPNYSSELNVNALELDDSALYLCASSLAGGADTEAFFGQGTRLTVV.

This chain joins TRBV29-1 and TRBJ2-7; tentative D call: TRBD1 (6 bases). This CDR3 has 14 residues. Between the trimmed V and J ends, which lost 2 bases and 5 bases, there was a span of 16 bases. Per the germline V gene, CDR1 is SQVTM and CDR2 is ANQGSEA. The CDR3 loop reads CSVESPDRPHEQYF. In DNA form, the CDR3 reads TGCAGCGTTGAAAGCCCCGACAGGCCACACGAGCAGTACTTC.

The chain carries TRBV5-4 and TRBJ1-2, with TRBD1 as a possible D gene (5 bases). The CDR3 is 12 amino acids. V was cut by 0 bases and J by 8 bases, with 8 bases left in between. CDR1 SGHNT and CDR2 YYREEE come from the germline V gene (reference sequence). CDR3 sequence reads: CASSLEGFGYTF. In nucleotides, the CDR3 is TGTGCCAGCAGCTTGGAGGGGTTCGGCTACACCTTC.

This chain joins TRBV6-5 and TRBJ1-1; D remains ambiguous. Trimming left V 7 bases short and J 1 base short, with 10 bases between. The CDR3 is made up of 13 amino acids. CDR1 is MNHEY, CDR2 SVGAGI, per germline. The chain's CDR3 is CASNWAANTEAFF. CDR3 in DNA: TGTGCCAGCAATTGGGCCGCGAACACTGAAGCTTTCTTT.

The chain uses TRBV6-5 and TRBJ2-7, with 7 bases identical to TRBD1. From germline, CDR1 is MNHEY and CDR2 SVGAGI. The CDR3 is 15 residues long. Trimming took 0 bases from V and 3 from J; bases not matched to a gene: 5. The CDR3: CASSYSPGQYYEQYF. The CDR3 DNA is TGTGCCAGCAGTTACTCCCCGGGACAGTACTACGAGCAGTACTTC.

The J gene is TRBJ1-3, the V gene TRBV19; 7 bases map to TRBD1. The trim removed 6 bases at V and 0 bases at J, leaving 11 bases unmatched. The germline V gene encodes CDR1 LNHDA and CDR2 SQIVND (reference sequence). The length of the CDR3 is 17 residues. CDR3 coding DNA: TGTGCCAGTAGCTCTCTCGGACAGGTTCTCTCTGGAAACACCATATATTTT. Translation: CASSSLGQVLSGNTIYF.

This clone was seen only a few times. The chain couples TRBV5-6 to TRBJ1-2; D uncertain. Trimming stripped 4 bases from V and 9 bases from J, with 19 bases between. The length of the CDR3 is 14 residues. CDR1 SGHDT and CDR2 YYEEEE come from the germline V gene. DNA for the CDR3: TGTGCCAGCAGCCCCGGTGAGGCGGGCAAACGCTACACCTTC. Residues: CASSPGEAGKRYTF. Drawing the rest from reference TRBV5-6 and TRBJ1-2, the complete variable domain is DAGVTQSPTHLIKTRGQQVTLRCSPKSGHDTVSWYQQALGQGPQFIFQYYEEEERQRGNFPDRFSGHQFPNYSSELNVNALLLGDSALYLCASSPGEAGKRYTFGSGTRLTVV.

CDR3 protein: CASSFRDRVVSYNSPLHF. The CDR3 DNA follows: TGTGCCAGCAGTTTCCGGGACAGGGTAGTCTCCTATAATTCACCCCTCCACTTT. V gene TRBV5-5 combines with J gene TRBJ1-6; 9 bases agree with TRBD1. Trimming at V came to 5 bases and at J to 0 bases, leaving 9 bases not matched to a gene. The CDR3 loop spans 18 amino acids. Per the germline V gene, CDR1 is SGHKS and CDR2 is YYEKEE (reference sequence).

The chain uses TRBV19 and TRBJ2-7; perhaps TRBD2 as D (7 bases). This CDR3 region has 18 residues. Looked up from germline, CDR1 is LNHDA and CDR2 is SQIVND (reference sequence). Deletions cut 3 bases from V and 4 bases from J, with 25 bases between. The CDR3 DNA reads TGTGCCAGTAGTATCTCGAAAAACGCCACAGGGAGGGATTACGAGCAGTACTTC. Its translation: CASSISKNATGRDYEQYF.

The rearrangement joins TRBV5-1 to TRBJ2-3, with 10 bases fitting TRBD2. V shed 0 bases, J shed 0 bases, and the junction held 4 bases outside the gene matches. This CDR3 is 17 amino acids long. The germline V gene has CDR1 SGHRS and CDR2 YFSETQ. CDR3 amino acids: CASSLGLAGASTDTQYF. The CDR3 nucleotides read TGCGCCAGCAGCTTGGGACTAGCGGGCGCAAGCACAGATACGCAGTATTTT.

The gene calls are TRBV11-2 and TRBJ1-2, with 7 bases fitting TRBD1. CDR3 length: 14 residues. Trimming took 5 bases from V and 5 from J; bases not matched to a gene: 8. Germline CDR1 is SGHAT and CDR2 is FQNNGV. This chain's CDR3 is CASSPRQGGYGYTF. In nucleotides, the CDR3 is TGTGCCAGCAGCCCCCGACAGGGTGGGTATGGCTACACCTTC.

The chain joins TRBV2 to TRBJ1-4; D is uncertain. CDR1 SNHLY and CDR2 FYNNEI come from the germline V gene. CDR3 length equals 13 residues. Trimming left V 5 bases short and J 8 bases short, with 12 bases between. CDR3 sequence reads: CASSPGVAEKLFF. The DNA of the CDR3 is TGTGCCAGCAGTCCGGGTGTGGCCGAAAAACTGTTTTTT.

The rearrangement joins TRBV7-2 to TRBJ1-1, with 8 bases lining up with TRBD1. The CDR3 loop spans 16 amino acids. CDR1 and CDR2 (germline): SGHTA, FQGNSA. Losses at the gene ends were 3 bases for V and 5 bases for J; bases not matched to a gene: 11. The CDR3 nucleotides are TGTGCCAGCAGCTTTATATGGGACAGGCGGAGGACTGAAGCTTTCTTT. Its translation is CASSFIWDRRRTEAFF.

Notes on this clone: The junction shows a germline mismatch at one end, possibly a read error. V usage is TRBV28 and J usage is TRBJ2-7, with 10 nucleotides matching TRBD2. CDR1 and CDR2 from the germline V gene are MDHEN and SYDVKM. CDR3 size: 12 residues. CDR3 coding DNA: TGTGTCAGCGGGGGGGCATACTACGAGCAGTACTTC. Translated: CVSGGAYYEQYF.

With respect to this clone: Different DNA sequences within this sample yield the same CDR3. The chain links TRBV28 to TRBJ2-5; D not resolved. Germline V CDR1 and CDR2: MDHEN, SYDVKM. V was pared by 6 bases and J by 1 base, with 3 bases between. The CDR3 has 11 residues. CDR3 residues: CASRAQETQYF. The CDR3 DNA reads TGTGCCAGCAGGGCCCAAGAGACCCAGTACTTC. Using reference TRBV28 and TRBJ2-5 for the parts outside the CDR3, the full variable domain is DVKVTQSSRYLVKRTGEKVFLECVQDMDHENMFWYRQDPGLGLRLIYFSYDVKMKEKGDIPEGYSVSREKKERFSLILESASTNQTSMYLCASRAQETQYFGPGTRLLVL.

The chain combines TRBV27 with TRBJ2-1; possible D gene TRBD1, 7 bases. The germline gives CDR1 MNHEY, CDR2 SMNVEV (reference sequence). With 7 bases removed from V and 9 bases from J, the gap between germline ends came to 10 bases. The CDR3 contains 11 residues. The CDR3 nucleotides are TGTGCCAGCACCAGGGGGGTTGAGCAGTTCTTC. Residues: CASTRGVEQFF.

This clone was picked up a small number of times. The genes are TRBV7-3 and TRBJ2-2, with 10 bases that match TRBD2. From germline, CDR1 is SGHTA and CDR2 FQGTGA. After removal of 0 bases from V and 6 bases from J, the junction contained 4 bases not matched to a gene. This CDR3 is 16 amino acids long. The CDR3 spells CASSLTGTSEAGELFF. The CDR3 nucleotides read TGTGCCAGCAGCTTAACCGGGACTAGCGAGGCCGGGGAGCTGTTTTTT.